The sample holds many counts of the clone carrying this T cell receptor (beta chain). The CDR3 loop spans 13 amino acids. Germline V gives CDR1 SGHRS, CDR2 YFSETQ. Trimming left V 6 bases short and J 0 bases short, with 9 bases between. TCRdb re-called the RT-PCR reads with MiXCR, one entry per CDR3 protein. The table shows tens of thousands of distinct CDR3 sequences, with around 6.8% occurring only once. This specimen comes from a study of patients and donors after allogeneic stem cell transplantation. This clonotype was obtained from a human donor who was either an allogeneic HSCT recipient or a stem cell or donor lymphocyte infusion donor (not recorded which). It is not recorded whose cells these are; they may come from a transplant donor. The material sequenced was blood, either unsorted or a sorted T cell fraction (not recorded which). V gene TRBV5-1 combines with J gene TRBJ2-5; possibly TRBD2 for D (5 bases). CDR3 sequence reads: CASNTDYQETQYF. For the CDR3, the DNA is TGCGCCAGCAATACGGACTACCAAGAGACCCAGTACTTC.